This T cell receptor (beta chain) is drawn from a study of regulatory T cells in long-lasting Graves disease. Ten or more counts support this clonotype. The antigen remains undetermined. Time point defined: newly diagnosed GD, antithyroid drugs for less than 3 months. Preparation of the TCR library used RNA extracted from PBMCs. According to the study, TCR beta libraries were built with iRepertoire HTBI primers and CDR3-region Arm-PCR. MiXCR, applied by TCRdb to the multiplex PCR reads, yields one record per CDR3 protein. The table has 300,000 to 400,000 distinct CDR3 sequences, around 15% seen once. Study findings and constraints: Sample size, which was small, may have reduced accuracy.

The CDR3 loop spans 17 amino acids. The V gene's germline CDR1 is MNHNS and CDR2 SASEGT. V was clipped by 3 bases and J by 3 bases, with 20 bases between them. The origin of this receptor is a female donor with Graves disease. The J gene is TRBJ1-2, the V gene TRBV6-1, with D perhaps TRBD1 (5 bases). The source was peripheral blood mononuclear cells (PBMCs), collected at new diagnosis, from a patient treated with antithyroid drugs. In nucleotides, the CDR3 is TGTGCCAGCAGTGATTCTCGAGGGGCCTCTTACGACTATGGCTACACCTTC. Translation gives CASSDSRGASYDYGYTF.